This entry features one T cell receptor beta chain sequence. The sample belongs to a study of blood T cell repertoires in COVID-19. About the study: Samples of COVID-19 (acute and convalescent) were obtained from the United States, Italy and Spain. In each case, the material was cDNA or gDNA derived from T cells, B-cell-depleted T cells, or PBMCs.

In the original workflow: Amplification of reference gene primers provided the estimated nucleated cell counts. Assay used: immunoSEQ multiplex PCR; TCRdb lists only in-frame clones, some missing. The V and J calls and the clone size are those of that table, but D and trimming were determined from the DNA. The data hold some 100,000 clones, with 82% observed a single time. The clonotype originates from a man aged 45 to 65 with active or convalescent COVID-19. The sequenced material came from peripheral blood.

The CDR3 bases are TGTGCCAGCACCCTGACAGGGGAACATCAGCCCCAGCATTTT. Encoded protein: CASTLTGEHQPQHF. The chain links TRBV28 to TRBJ1-5; 8 positions agree with TRBD1. The V gene's germline CDR1 is MDHEN and CDR2 SYDVKM. The CDR3 is made up of 14 amino acids. V lost 7 bases, J lost 5 bases, and 7 bases stayed unmatched.